This record looks at one T cell receptor beta chain sequence and its context. After extraction with the RNeasy kit, about 0.45 to 1 ug of the RNA was reverse transcribed using random hexamers. Each CDR3 protein is one row after TCRdb ran MiXCR on the immunoSEQ multiplex PCR reads. Of 250,000 to 300,000 distinct CDR3 sequences listed, about 88% are singletons. The source of the sample is a study of CD8 T cells in Susac syndrome. The CDR3 is 13 amino acids. V lost 7 bases and J lost 4, with 12 bases in between. Germline CDR1 reads MNHEY; CDR2 reads SMNVEV (reference sequence). CD8+ and CD4+ T cells were negatively isolated; TEMRA cells were FACS-enriched.

Sequencing was done on a sample of CD8+ T cells from PBMCs. This clonotype originated in a human donor with multiple sclerosis. The genes are TRBV27 and TRBJ2-3; D may be TRBD1 (5 bases). CDR3 DNA: TGTGCCAGCATGACGTTAGGGGCAGATACGCAGTATTTT. This encodes CASMTLGADTQYF.